This entry lists 5 T cell receptor beta chains sequenced from one sample in a study of T cell repertoires in cytomegalovirus infection. MiXCR was run by TCRdb on the reads, yielding one entry per CDR3 protein. The table records some 300,000 distinct CDR3 sequences, roughly a tenth of them present only once. The sequenced material came from PBMCs. Receptors were obtained from a human donor in good health (CMV status not recorded). Some clones in this sample may be carry-over from other donors' samples.

This clonotype was detected many times. This chain uses TRBV7-6 with TRBJ2-3; D is undetermined. Germline V lookup: CDR1 SGHVS, CDR2 FNYEAQ. The CDR3 sequence is 15 residues long. Deletions cut 6 bases from V and 3 bases from J, with 16 bases between. CDR3 sequence: CASRPEVVSTDTQYF. CDR3 bases: TGTGCCAGCAGACCCGAGGTAGTATCAACAGATACGCAGTATTTT.

This clonotype occurred many times. The chain recombines TRBV7-2 with TRBJ2-2; TRBD1 matches 11 bases. The germline V gene encodes CDR1 SGHTA and CDR2 FQGNSA. The CDR3 is 14 residues long. V lost 6 bases to trimming and J lost 7 bases; unmatched junction nucleotides: 4. For the CDR3, the DNA is TGTGCCAGCAGAGGACAGGGGGCAAACGGGGAGCTGTTTTTT. Amino acid sequence: CASRGQGANGELFF. The whole variable domain, filled in from reference TRBV7-2 and TRBJ2-2, reads GAGVSQSPSNKVTEKGKDVELRCDPISGHTALYWYRQSLGQGLEFLIYFQGNSAPDKSGLPSDRFSAERTGGSVSTLTIQRTQQEDSAVYLCASRGQGANGELFFGEGSRLTVL.

Ten or more counts support this clonotype. The chain is built from TRBV5-4 and TRBJ1-5; the D gene is possibly TRBD1 (6 bases). CDR3 length: 19 amino acids. V lost 0 bases to trimming and J lost 0 bases, with 19 bases between them. Germline V gene lookup returns CDR1 SGHNT and CDR2 YYREEE (reference sequence). The CDR3 DNA sequence: TGTGCCAGCAGCTTGGTGGCAGGGGCCGCTTCGTATAGCAATCAGCCCCAGCATTTT. Amino acid sequence: CASSLVAGAASYSNQPQHF.

This clonotype was counted ten times or more. This chain connects TRBV7-9 to TRBJ2-3; 7 positions agree with TRBD1. CDR1 is SEHNR, CDR2 FQNEAQ, per germline (reference sequence). The CDR3 is 16 residues long. V was pared by 3 bases and J by 5 bases, with 11 bases of the junction left unmatched. The CDR3 DNA is TGTGCCAGCAGCTTTAGGCAGGGGGTTAACAAAGATACGCAGTATTTT. Its protein product is CASSFRQGVNKDTQYF.

The chain uses TRBV20-1 and TRBJ1-1; TRBD1 matches at 7 bases. The germline CDR1 and CDR2 sequences are DFQATT and SNEGSKA (reference sequence). After removal of 6 bases from V and 5 bases from J, the junction contained 9 bases not matched to a gene. CDR3 length equals 13 residues. The CDR3 DNA sequence: TGCAGTGCCTATCACAGGGGAAGGACTGAAGCTTTCTTT. Its protein is CSAYHRGRTEAFF.